The clone carrying this TCR beta chain came up many times. What it recognizes is unknown. Amplification of TCR alpha and beta CDR3 regions from RNA used iRepertoire nested multiplex PCR. For one-step reverse transcription and amplification, about 85-400 ng of tissue mRNA or PBMC total RNA was used. TCRdb recomputed calls from the multiplex PCR reads with MiXCR, one row per CDR3 protein. The sample holds 100,000 to 150,000 distinct CDR3 sequences; roughly 20% are singletons and the top ten take roughly 15%. This CDR3 spans 16 amino acids. V dropped 5 bases and J dropped 7; count of bases not matched to a gene: 11. The data were obtained in a study of glioma-infiltrating T cells. Study-level findings and limits: Tissue-blood divergence was below expectation in non-neoplastic patients, above in gliomas. Tissue and blood shared very few CDR3 sequences.

The clonotype originates from a human donor with low-grade glioma or glioblastoma, undergoing nonglioma brain surgery, or in good health (not recorded which). This chain joins TRBV12-3 or TRBV12-4 and TRBJ2-1; 10 positions agree with TRBD2. The sequenced material came from glioma tissue, nonneoplastic brain tissue, or PBMCs (not recorded which). In DNA, the CDR3 is TGTGCCAGCAGTCCAAGACTAGCGGGCTTTTCGAATGAGCAGTTCTTC. This codes for CASSPRLAGFSNEQFF.